Below are 27 T cell receptor beta chains sequenced from a single sample in a study of T cell responses to AZD1222 COVID-19 vaccine. Produced via immunoSEQ multiplex PCR; TCRdb's table is partial and in-frame only. The data show more than 110,000 clones, approximately 85% seen once. Sample: peripheral blood, taken on day 0 of AZD1222 vaccination. The receptors come from an adult in good health.

The rearrangement links TRBV7-9 to TRBJ1-6; the match to TRBD1 covers 10 bases. Germline V gives CDR1 SEHNR, CDR2 FQNEAQ (reference sequence). J gave up 10 bases and V 3 bases, and 6 bases lay outside the gene matches. The CDR3 is made up of 15 amino acids. This CDR3 reads CASSLKGTGESPLHF. CDR3 bases: TGTGCCAGCAGCTTGAAGGGGACAGGGGAATCACCCCTCCACTTT.

The V and J genes are TRBV27 and TRBJ1-1; D not resolved. The V end was cut by 6 bases, the J end by 0 bases, with 26 bases between. CDR1 is MNHEY and CDR2 is SMNVEV in the germline V gene (reference sequence). This CDR3 has 19 residues. CDR3 DNA sequence: TGTGCCAGCAGGGGCATGAGCGTTAATCGCCTCAGCATGAACACTGAAGCTTTCTTT. It specifies CASRGMSVNRLSMNTEAFF.

The gene calls are TRBV3-1 (or the pseudogene TRBV3-2) and TRBJ2-3, with TRBD1 matching over 9 bases. Germline assignment: CDR1 LGHDT and CDR2 YNNKEL (reference sequence). V lost 3 bases to trimming and J lost 0 bases; unmatched junction nucleotides: 13. The CDR3 contains 19 residues. The DNA of the CDR3 is TGTGCCAGCAGCCAGCAAACGCCGGGACAGGGAGTGAGCACAGATACGCAGTATTTT. It specifies CASSQQTPGQGVSTDTQYF.

There are a few counts of this clone. The J gene is TRBJ2-1, the V gene TRBV10-3, with 7 bases aligning to TRBD2. J was trimmed by 6 bases and V by 10 bases; bases with no gene match: 9. CDR1 ENHRY and CDR2 SYGVKD come from the germline V gene. The CDR3 is 13 amino acids. In DNA, the CDR3 is TGTGCCAGTACCGGGGGGTCAATCAATGAGCAGTTCTTC. Translating gives CASTGGSINEQFF.

This clone has a handful of counts. J is TRBJ2-3 and V is TRBV6-5; the match to TRBD2 covers 7 bases. CDR3 length equals 14 residues. Per germline, CDR1 MNHEY and CDR2 SVGAGI. The J segment lost 0 bases and the V segment lost 5 bases, leaving 2 bases of the junction unmatched. The CDR3 protein is CASSPGGSTDTQYF. CDR3 in DNA: TGTGCCAGCAGTCCGGGGGGAAGCACAGATACGCAGTATTTT.

The chain employs TRBV27 and TRBJ1-1; unclear D gene. In germline, CDR1 is MNHEY, CDR2 SMNVEV (reference sequence). Trimming took 2 bases from V and 6 from J, leaving 10 bases between them. The CDR3 is 13 amino acids. The CDR3 DNA is TGTGCCAGCAGTTTAGGCTGGGGTGCTGAAGCTTTCTTT. This sequence encodes CASSLGWGAEAFF.

The chain carries TRBV29-1 and TRBJ1-3; possibly TRBD1 for D (6 bases). The CDR3 runs to 15 residues. The germline V gene has CDR1 SQVTM and CDR2 ANQGSEA. V was pared by 4 bases and J by 0 bases, with 13 bases between. CDR3 amino acids: CSVGGGRLSGNTIYF. The CDR3 coding sequence is TGCAGCGTTGGAGGGGGAAGGCTCTCTGGAAACACCATATATTTT. The variable domain in full, completed from reference TRBV29-1 and TRBJ1-3, reads SAVISQKPSRDICQRGTSLTIQCQVDSQVTMMFWYRQQPGQSLTLIATANQGSEATYESGFVIDKFPISRPNLTFSTLTVSNMSPEDSSIYLCSVGGGRLSGNTIYFGEGSWLTVV.

This clone has only a few counts. The chain uses TRBV5-6 and TRBJ1-2, with 8 positions matching TRBD1. Losses at the gene ends were 0 bases for V and 5 bases for J; bases not matched to a gene: 3. The germline CDR1 and CDR2 sequences are SGHDT and YYEEEE. The CDR3 totals 14 residues. The CDR3 sequence: CASSLGQGAYGYTF. The CDR3 DNA is TGTGCCAGCAGCTTGGGGCAGGGGGCGTATGGCTACACCTTC.

This clone has a single count. The V call is TRBV2, the J call TRBJ2-7; possible D gene TRBD2, 7 bases. This CDR3 is built from 13 residues. CDR1 and CDR2 from the germline V gene are SNHLY and FYNNEI. V lost 11 bases, J lost 1 base, and 15 bases lay in between. The chain's CDR3 is CAGKGGYSYEQYF. The CDR3 DNA sequence: TGTGCCGGCAAGGGGGGGTATTCCTACGAGCAGTACTTC.

This clone has just one count. This chain links TRBV5-8 with TRBJ1-6; D is perhaps TRBD1 (6 bases). CDR1 and CDR2 (germline): SGHTS, YDEGEE. The germline V and J ends were trimmed by 4 bases and 7 bases, with 12 bases remaining between them. The CDR3 is 14 amino acids. CDR3 sequence reads: CASSLGQGNSPLHF. For the CDR3, the DNA is TGTGCCAGCAGCCTTGGGCAGGGGAATTCACCCCTCCACTTT.

The chain has TRBV2 and TRBJ1-4; D not resolved. V shed 1 base and J shed 8 bases, with 11 bases lying between them. The CDR3 is 14 amino acids. Germline CDR1 reads SNHLY; CDR2 reads FYNNEI. CDR3 loop: CASSEVVVGEKLFF. CDR3 DNA: TGTGCCAGCAGTGAAGTGGTGGTGGGGGAAAAACTGTTTTTT.

This clone has just one count. The V call is TRBV7-6, the J call TRBJ2-7, with TRBD1 identical over 7 bases. V lost 5 bases to trimming and J lost 2 bases; unmatched junction nucleotides: 6. The CDR3 totals 14 residues. The V gene's germline CDR1 is SGHVS and CDR2 FNYEAQ. CDR3 in amino acids: CASSPGQGAYEQYF. The CDR3 coding sequence is TGTGCCAGCAGCCCGGGGCAGGGGGCCTACGAGCAGTACTTC.

V gene TRBV6-6 combines with J gene TRBJ1-1; D might be TRBD1 (6 bases). This CDR3 is 16 amino acids long. CDR1 MNHNY and CDR2 SVGAGI come from the germline V gene (reference sequence). V was pared by 3 bases and J by 2 bases, with 16 bases between. DNA of the CDR3: TGTGCCAGCAGTTATGGTCAGGGGTCGGGTAACACTGAAGCTTTCTTT. As protein: CASSYGQGSGNTEAFF.

This rearrangement joins TRBV3-1 (or the pseudogene TRBV3-2) to TRBJ2-1; 7 nucleotides line up with TRBD1. The CDR3 is 16 amino acids. Trimming took 8 bases from V and 8 from J; bases not matched to a gene: 18. The germline V gene has CDR1 LGHDT and CDR2 YNNKEL (reference sequence). CDR3 in amino acids: CASGAPGGARLYEQFF. The CDR3 DNA reads as TGTGCCAGCGGAGCCCCAGGGGGAGCTCGATTGTATGAGCAGTTCTTC.

This clone was seen a handful of times. The sample carries other DNA sequences with the same CDR3. This rearrangement joins TRBV7-2 to TRBJ2-5, with D maybe TRBD2 (5 bases). The CDR3 totals 12 residues. The germline CDR1 and CDR2 sequences are SGHTA and FQGNSA. V shed 3 bases and J shed 5 bases, with 7 bases lying between them. The CDR3 bases are TGTGCCAGCAGCTTCCGGGGTGAGACCCAGTACTTC. Protein product: CASSFRGETQYF.

The gene calls are TRBV13 and TRBJ2-5; D is possibly TRBD2 (6 bases). Trimming removed 5 bases from V and 5 bases from J, with 18 bases in between. The CDR3 runs to 15 residues. Germline CDR1 reads PRHDT; CDR2 reads FYEKMQ (reference sequence). The CDR3 region is CASSPWDLGRETQYF. The CDR3, as DNA: TGTGCCAGCAGCCCATGGGACCTGGGGAGGGAGACCCAGTACTTC.

V gene TRBV6-1 combines with J gene TRBJ1-2; no clear D gene. CDR3 length: 11 residues. In germline, CDR1 is MNHNS, CDR2 SASEGT. V lost 3 bases to trimming and J lost 5 bases, with 4 bases between them. CDR3 sequence reads: CASSESYGYTF. The CDR3 region has the DNA TGTGCCAGCAGTGAGTCGTATGGCTACACCTTC.

The CDR3 spells CASSYGGQGLYEQYF. CDR3 nucleotides: TGTGCCAGCAGTTACGGGGGACAGGGTCTCTACGAGCAGTACTTC. The V gene is TRBV6-2 or TRBV6-3, the J gene TRBJ2-7, with 9 bases aligning to TRBD1. Germline CDR1 and CDR2: MNHEY and SVGEGT. The V gene end was trimmed by 2 bases and the J gene end by 3 bases; junction bases not matched to a gene: 5. There are 15 residues in the CDR3.

The rearrangement links TRBV19 to TRBJ2-4; TRBD2 is a possible D gene (5 bases). The CDR3 sequence is 13 residues long. Germline-derived CDR1 and CDR2 are LNHDA and SQIVND (reference sequence). Trimming left V 5 bases short and J 8 bases short, with 13 bases between. CDR3 bases: TGTGCCAGTAGTGTCGGAGTGGGAGACATTCAGTACTTC. Its translation: CASSVGVGDIQYF.

The V call is TRBV18, the J call TRBJ1-1; 7 bases align to TRBD1. Germline values: CDR1 KGHSH, CDR2 LQKENI. Trimming at V came to 4 bases and at J to 7 bases, leaving 9 bases not matched to a gene. This CDR3 region has 14 residues. Written as DNA, the CDR3 is TGTGCCAGCTCACGAACGACAGGGCTTAGTGAAGCTTTCTTT. Amino acids: CASSRTTGLSEAFF.

The chain uses TRBV10-3 and TRBJ2-1; tentative D call: TRBD2 (5 bases). The V gene lost 3 bases and the J gene lost 8 bases, with 11 bases spanning the gap. Germline-derived CDR1 and CDR2 are ENHRY and SYGVKD. The CDR3 covers 13 residues. DNA for the CDR3: TGTGCCATCAGTGATGGAGGTTTGGATGAGCAGTTCTTC. This gives the protein CAISDGGLDEQFF.

The chain recombines TRBV19 with TRBJ1-5, with D tentatively TRBD1 (5 bases). The CDR3 spans 14 residues. The germline V gene encodes CDR1 LNHDA and CDR2 SQIVND (reference sequence). V lost 7 bases and J lost 9, with 19 bases in between. CDR3 loop: CASIRTQGLGPQHF. CDR3 bases: TGTGCCAGTATCCGGACTCAGGGCCTGGGGCCCCAGCATTTT.

A few counts support this clone. The chain joins TRBV4-2 to TRBJ1-2, with D hard to call. CDR1 and CDR2 (germline): LGHNA, YNFKEQ. Trimming shortened V by 1 base and J by 1 base, and 13 bases separated the two germline ends. This CDR3 comprises 16 residues. The CDR3 reads CASSQGPPRDNYGYTF. DNA of the CDR3: TGTGCCAGCAGCCAAGGCCCCCCTAGAGATAACTATGGCTACACCTTC.

The V call is TRBV24-1, the J call TRBJ2-2, with unresolved D. The V end lost 9 bases, the J end lost 6 bases, and 7 bases lay between the germline ends. The CDR3 spans 11 residues. Per germline, CDR1 KGHDR and CDR2 SFDVKD. CDR3 amino acids: CATLSAGELFF. Written as DNA, the CDR3 is TGTGCCACCCTGAGTGCCGGGGAGCTGTTTTTT.

The rearrangement links TRBV24-1 to TRBJ2-1, with TRBD2 as a possible D gene (6 bases). Germline V gene data show CDR1 as KGHDR and CDR2 as SFDVKD. The V and J ends lost 1 base and 3 bases respectively, with 9 bases between them. The CDR3 has 15 residues. CDR3: CATSDLFGGYNEQFF. Written as DNA, the CDR3 is TGTGCCACCAGTGATTTATTCGGGGGCTACAATGAGCAGTTCTTC.

This clone occurred once. In DNA, the CDR3 is TGTGCCAGCAGCCCGGGACTAGCGCACAATGAGCAGTTCTTC. Translating gives CASSPGLAHNEQFF. The chain combines TRBV6-5 with TRBJ2-1, with 10 bases lining up with TRBD2. The CDR3 has 14 residues. CDR1 is MNHEY and CDR2 is SVGAGI in the germline V gene. V lost 6 bases to trimming and J lost 5 bases; unmatched junction nucleotides: 4.

The genes are TRBV7-2 and TRBJ1-5; 7 nucleotides agree with TRBD1. Germline CDR1 is SGHTA and CDR2 is FQGNSA. CDR3 length: 16 residues. The J segment lost 0 bases and the V segment lost 5 bases, leaving 7 bases of the junction unmatched. This CDR3 is CASSARQGDSNQPQHF. The DNA for the CDR3 is TGTGCCAGCAGCGCCCGACAGGGCGATAGCAATCAGCCCCAGCATTTT. The complete variable domain, with remaining parts taken from reference TRBV7-2 and TRBJ1-5, reads GAGVSQSPSNKVTEKGKDVELRCDPISGHTALYWYRQSLGQGLEFLIYFQGNSAPDKSGLPSDRFSAERTGGSVSTLTIQRTQQEDSAVYLCASSARQGDSNQPQHFGDGTRLSIL.